This is a list of T cell receptor beta chains from one sample in a study of T-cell reconstitution after alpha-beta-depleted transplantation in children. One entry per CDR3 protein results from TCRdb running MiXCR on the PCR reads. The table lists some 280,000 distinct CDR3 sequences, about 10% of them singletons, with about 9.4% in the top ten. The sample was PBMCs from the stem cell graft donor, taken from the stem cell graft. These receptors all come from a human donor who donated a stem cell graft to a child with SCID. Each CDR3 is given with its conserved first and last residue. The order of the fields is J gene, clone size, V gene, D gene, CDR3 protein, CDR3 DNA. The D gene is left open where the match is weak. The size of a clone is reported for some rows only, either as once, few or many, or as a class for expanded clones.

J gene: TRBJ2-3; clone size: few; V gene: TRBV14; D gene: NA; CDR3 protein: CASSQTREFTADTQYF; CDR3 DNA: TGTGCCAGCAGCCAGACCAGGGAGTTCACGGCAGATACGCAGTATTTT
J gene: TRBJ2-1; clone size: many; V gene: TRBV7-6; D gene: TRBD1; CDR3 protein: CASSLSRTGMVYNEQFF; CDR3 DNA: TGTGCCAGCAGCTTATCAAGGACAGGGATGGTCTACAATGAGCAGTTCTTC
J gene: TRBJ2-7; clone size: few; V gene: TRBV9; D gene: TRBD1; CDR3 protein: CASSFRPGDRGDEQYF; CDR3 DNA: TGTGCCAGCAGCTTCCGACCCGGGGACAGGGGTGACGAGCAGTACTTC
J gene: TRBJ1-2; clone size: NA; V gene: TRBV5-5; D gene: NA; CDR3 protein: CASSLVSRGGYTF; CDR3 DNA: TGTGCCAGCAGCTTGGTTAGCAGGGGCGGCTACACCTTC
J gene: TRBJ2-7; clone size: NA; V gene: TRBV10-3; D gene: TRBD2; CDR3 protein: CATKSGDAYEQYF; CDR3 DNA: TGTGCCACAAAAAGCGGGGACGCCTACGAGCAGTACTTC
J gene: TRBJ1-6; clone size: many; V gene: TRBV12-3/TRBV12-4; D gene: TRBD1; CDR3 protein: CASSLKGAQNSPLHF; CDR3 DNA: TGTGCCAGCAGTTTAAAGGGGGCGCAGAATTCACCCCTCCACTTT
J gene: TRBJ2-1; clone size: few; V gene: TRBV10-3; D gene: NA; CDR3 protein: CAISESSVTSYNEQFF; CDR3 DNA: TGTGCCATCAGTGAGTCTAGCGTAACATCCTACAATGAGCAGTTCTTC
J gene: TRBJ1-6; clone size: NA; V gene: TRBV5-1; D gene: NA; CDR3 protein: CASSLEGGNSPLHF; CDR3 DNA: TGCGCCAGCAGCTTGGAGGGGGGGAATTCACCCCTCCACTTT
J gene: TRBJ1-4; clone size: NA; V gene: TRBV5-1; D gene: NA; CDR3 protein: CASSLALSGYRGPQNEKLFF; CDR3 DNA: TGCGCCAGCAGCTTGGCCTTGAGTGGTTATCGGGGACCCCAGAATGAAAAACTGTTTTTT
J gene: TRBJ2-3; clone size: few; V gene: TRBV3-1; D gene: NA; CDR3 protein: CASSKQVTWTDTQYF; CDR3 DNA: TGTGCCTCCTCCAAGCAGGTGACATGGACAGATACGCAGTATTTT
J gene: TRBJ2-7; clone size: NA; V gene: TRBV7-8; D gene: NA; CDR3 protein: CASSYTNTGNEQYF; CDR3 DNA: TGTGCCAGCAGCTATACAAACACAGGGAACGAGCAGTACTTC
J gene: TRBJ2-1; clone size: many; V gene: TRBV12-3/TRBV12-4; D gene: TRBD2; CDR3 protein: CASSHIAGGLYNEQFF; CDR3 DNA: TGTGCCAGCAGTCACATAGCGGGGGGGCTCTACAATGAGCAGTTCTTC
J gene: TRBJ1-5; clone size: few; V gene: TRBV28; D gene: NA; CDR3 protein: CASALGQPQHF; CDR3 DNA: TGTGCCAGCGCCTTAGGACAGCCCCAGCATTTT
J gene: TRBJ2-3; clone size: NA; V gene: TRBV4-1; D gene: TRBD2; CDR3 protein: CASSQDGAGTDTQYF; CDR3 DNA: TGCGCCAGCAGCCAAGACGGAGCGGGGACAGATACGCAGTATTTT
J gene: TRBJ2-7; clone size: NA; V gene: TRBV7-9; D gene: TRBD1; CDR3 protein: CASSGQVIGEQYF; CDR3 DNA: TGTGCCAGCAGCGGACAGGTAATCGGCGAGCAGTACTTC
J gene: TRBJ1-2; clone size: few; V gene: TRBV4-1; D gene: TRBD1; CDR3 protein: CASSQLTGGANYGYTF; CDR3 DNA: TGCGCCAGCAGCCAACTGACAGGGGGCGCAAACTATGGCTACACCTTC
J gene: TRBJ2-5; clone size: few; V gene: TRBV5-1; D gene: TRBD2; CDR3 protein: CASSLVAGDETQYF; CDR3 DNA: TGCGCCAGCAGCCTGGTTGCGGGGGATGAGACCCAGTACTTC
J gene: TRBJ1-5; clone size: NA; V gene: TRBV6-5; D gene: TRBD1; CDR3 protein: CASSNEGARQPQHF; CDR3 DNA: TGTGCCAGCAGTAACGAGGGGGCACGACAGCCCCAGCATTTT
J gene: TRBJ1-2; clone size: many; V gene: TRBV29-1; D gene: TRBD1; CDR3 protein: CSFREGGGNYGYTF; CDR3 DNA: TGCAGCTTCCGGGAGGGAGGGGGCAACTATGGCTACACCTTC
J gene: TRBJ2-7; clone size: few; V gene: TRBV11-3; D gene: NA; CDR3 protein: CASSARHENEQYF; CDR3 DNA: TGTGCCAGCAGCGCCCGCCACGAGAACGAGCAGTACTTC
J gene: TRBJ2-5; clone size: NA; V gene: TRBV7-9; D gene: NA; CDR3 protein: CASSLSAEDGTQYF; CDR3 DNA: TGTGCCAGCAGCTTATCTGCGGAGGACGGGACCCAGTACTTC
J gene: TRBJ1-4; clone size: NA; V gene: TRBV11-1; D gene: NA; CDR3 protein: CASSQGHPIGEKLFF; CDR3 DNA: TGTGCCAGCAGCCAGGGACACCCTATTGGTGAAAAACTGTTTTTT
J gene: TRBJ1-1; clone size: few; V gene: TRBV14; D gene: NA; CDR3 protein: CASSQRGRNTEAFF; CDR3 DNA: TGTGCCAGCAGCCAACGGGGGAGGAACACTGAAGCTTTCTTT
J gene: TRBJ1-1; clone size: many; V gene: TRBV20-1; D gene: NA; CDR3 protein: CSARWGGAEEAFF; CDR3 DNA: TGCAGTGCTAGATGGGGGGGGGCCGAGGAAGCTTTCTTT
J gene: TRBJ2-1; clone size: few; V gene: TRBV12-3/TRBV12-4; D gene: TRBD1; CDR3 protein: CASSLSQGARDEQFF; CDR3 DNA: TGTGCCAGCAGTTTAAGCCAGGGGGCCCGGGATGAGCAGTTCTTC
J gene: TRBJ1-2; clone size: few; V gene: TRBV25-1; D gene: NA; CDR3 protein: CASKPGGTNYGYTF; CDR3 DNA: TGTGCCAGCAAACCTGGCGGGACTAACTATGGCTACACCTTC
J gene: TRBJ1-1; clone size: many; V gene: TRBV20-1; D gene: TRBD1; CDR3 protein: CSARDRRQGMNTEAFF; CDR3 DNA: TGCAGTGCTAGAGATCGGCGACAGGGGATGAACACTGAAGCTTTCTTT
J gene: TRBJ1-2; clone size: many; V gene: TRBV20-1; D gene: NA; CDR3 protein: CSSWGSDNYGYTF; CDR3 DNA: TGCAGTTCCTGGGGCAGCGATAACTATGGCTACACCTTC
J gene: TRBJ2-3; clone size: few; V gene: TRBV6-1; D gene: NA; CDR3 protein: CASTRGPSTDTQYF; CDR3 DNA: TGTGCCAGCACGAGGGGACCAAGCACAGATACGCAGTATTTT
J gene: TRBJ2-7; clone size: NA; V gene: TRBV20-1; D gene: TRBD1; CDR3 protein: CSAPTGNEQYF; CDR3 DNA: TGCAGTGCGCCGACAGGGAACGAGCAGTACTTC
J gene: TRBJ2-7; clone size: NA; V gene: TRBV14; D gene: TRBD1; CDR3 protein: CASSPAGTGVHEQYF; CDR3 DNA: TGTGCCAGCAGCCCCGCCGGGACAGGGGTCCACGAGCAGTACTTC
J gene: TRBJ1-4; clone size: few; V gene: TRBV20-1; D gene: NA; CDR3 protein: CSATAGANEKLFF; CDR3 DNA: TGCAGTGCTACCGCAGGGGCTAATGAAAAACTGTTTTTT
J gene: TRBJ2-7; clone size: few; V gene: TRBV11-2; D gene: NA; CDR3 protein: CASSSLRGEYEQYF; CDR3 DNA: TGTGCCAGCAGCTCGCTTCGGGGAGAGTACGAGCAGTACTTC
J gene: TRBJ2-1; clone size: NA; V gene: TRBV20-1; D gene: TRBD1; CDR3 protein: CSVFSGGTGTYNEQFF; CDR3 DNA: TGCAGTGTTTTTTCTGGGGGGACAGGGACCTACAATGAGCAGTTCTTC
J gene: TRBJ1-1; clone size: many; V gene: TRBV2; D gene: NA; CDR3 protein: CASSELGENTEAFF; CDR3 DNA: TGTGCCAGCAGTGAACTCGGGGAAAACACTGAAGCTTTCTTT
J gene: TRBJ1-2; clone size: few; V gene: TRBV10-3; D gene: NA; CDR3 protein: CAISDDRGGRGGYTF; CDR3 DNA: TGTGCCATCAGTGATGACCGAGGAGGACGAGGTGGCTACACCTTC
J gene: TRBJ1-3; clone size: few; V gene: TRBV10-3; D gene: NA; CDR3 protein: CAISESRRDSGNTIYF; CDR3 DNA: TGTGCCATCAGTGAGTCGAGGAGAGACTCTGGAAACACCATATATTTT
J gene: TRBJ1-3; clone size: few; V gene: TRBV12-3/TRBV12-4; D gene: NA; CDR3 protein: CASSRVLTFSGNTIYF; CDR3 DNA: TGTGCCAGCAGCCGGGTCCTTACCTTCTCTGGAAACACCATATATTTT
J gene: TRBJ1-3; clone size: NA; V gene: TRBV18; D gene: NA; CDR3 protein: CASSPSLYGNTIYF; CDR3 DNA: TGTGCCAGCTCACCTTCTCTGTATGGAAACACCATATATTTT
J gene: TRBJ2-7; clone size: once; V gene: TRBV5-1; D gene: NA; CDR3 protein: CASQPHRTSPWYEQYF; CDR3 DNA: TGCGCCAGCCAACCCCACCGGACATCCCCTTGGTACGAGCAGTACTTC
J gene: TRBJ2-2; clone size: many; V gene: TRBV25-1; D gene: NA; CDR3 protein: CASSATGTSNTGELFF; CDR3 DNA: TGTGCCAGCAGTGCCACCGGGACATCGAACACCGGGGAGCTGTTTTTT
J gene: TRBJ2-5; clone size: NA; V gene: TRBV12-3/TRBV12-4; D gene: TRBD1; CDR3 protein: CASRSGGQETQYF; CDR3 DNA: TGTGCCAGCAGGTCAGGGGGTCAAGAGACCCAGTACTTC
J gene: TRBJ1-1; clone size: NA; V gene: TRBV5-1; D gene: NA; CDR3 protein: CASGPGVNGATEAFF; CDR3 DNA: TGCGCCAGCGGCCCGGGGGTTAATGGGGCCACTGAAGCTTTCTTT
J gene: TRBJ1-1; clone size: few; V gene: TRBV15; D gene: NA; CDR3 protein: CATSSGTLTEAFF; CDR3 DNA: TGTGCCACCAGCAGTGGAACTCTCACTGAAGCTTTCTTT
J gene: TRBJ1-2; clone size: many; V gene: TRBV12-3/TRBV12-4; D gene: NA; CDR3 protein: CASSPQKNYGYTF; CDR3 DNA: TGTGCCAGCAGCCCCCAGAAGAACTATGGCTACACCTTC
J gene: TRBJ2-1; clone size: NA; V gene: TRBV6-5; D gene: TRBD2; CDR3 protein: CASSYSPAGGADGEQFF; CDR3 DNA: TGTGCCAGCAGTTACTCCCCGGCGGGGGGCGCGGACGGCGAGCAGTTCTTC
J gene: TRBJ2-7; clone size: few; V gene: TRBV12-3/TRBV12-4; D gene: TRBD2; CDR3 protein: CASSTRLAGGREQYF; CDR3 DNA: TGTGCCAGCAGTACGAGACTAGCGGGGGGGCGGGAGCAGTACTTC
J gene: TRBJ2-1; clone size: few; V gene: TRBV7-2; D gene: TRBD2; CDR3 protein: CASRGLAGNYNEQFF; CDR3 DNA: TGTGCCAGCAGAGGGCTAGCGGGGAACTACAATGAGCAGTTCTTC
J gene: TRBJ2-5; clone size: NA; V gene: TRBV5-6; D gene: NA; CDR3 protein: CASSFSGRRETQYF; CDR3 DNA: TGTGCCAGCAGCTTTTCGGGGCGCCGGGAGACCCAGTACTTC